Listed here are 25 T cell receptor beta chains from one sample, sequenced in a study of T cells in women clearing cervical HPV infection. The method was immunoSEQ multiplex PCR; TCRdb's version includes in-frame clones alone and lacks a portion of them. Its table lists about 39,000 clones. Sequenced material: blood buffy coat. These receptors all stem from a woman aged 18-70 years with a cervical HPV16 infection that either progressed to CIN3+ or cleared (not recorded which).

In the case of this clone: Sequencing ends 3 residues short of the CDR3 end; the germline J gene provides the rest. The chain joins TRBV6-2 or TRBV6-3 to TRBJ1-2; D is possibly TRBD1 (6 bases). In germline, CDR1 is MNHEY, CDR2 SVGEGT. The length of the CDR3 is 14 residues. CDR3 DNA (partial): TGTGCCAGCAGTTACACCAGGGGAAAATTCTGG. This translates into CASSYTRGKFW. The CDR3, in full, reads CASSYTRGKFWYTF.

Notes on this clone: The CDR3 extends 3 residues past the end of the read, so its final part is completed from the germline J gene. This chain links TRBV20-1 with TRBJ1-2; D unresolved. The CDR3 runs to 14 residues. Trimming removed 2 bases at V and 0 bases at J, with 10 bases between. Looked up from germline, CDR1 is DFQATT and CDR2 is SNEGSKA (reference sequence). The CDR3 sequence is CSARSPEPNYGYTF. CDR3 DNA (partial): TGCAGTGCTAGATCACCAGAACCTAACTATGGC.

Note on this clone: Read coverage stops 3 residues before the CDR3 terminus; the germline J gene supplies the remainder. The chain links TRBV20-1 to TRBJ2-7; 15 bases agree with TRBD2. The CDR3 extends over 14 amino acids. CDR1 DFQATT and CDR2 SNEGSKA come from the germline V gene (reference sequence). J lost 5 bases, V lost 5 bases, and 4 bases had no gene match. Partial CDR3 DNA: TGCAGTGCTGCCGGGACTAGCGGGGGGAACGAG. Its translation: CSAAGTSGGNE. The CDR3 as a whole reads CSAAGTSGGNEQYF.

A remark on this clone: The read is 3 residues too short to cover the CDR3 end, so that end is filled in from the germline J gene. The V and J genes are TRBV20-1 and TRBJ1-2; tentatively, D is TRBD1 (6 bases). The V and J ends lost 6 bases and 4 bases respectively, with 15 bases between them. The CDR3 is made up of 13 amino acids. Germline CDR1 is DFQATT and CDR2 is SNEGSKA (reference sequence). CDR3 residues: CSARNRDSYGYTF. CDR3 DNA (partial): TGCAGTGCACGAAACAGGGATTCCTATGGC.

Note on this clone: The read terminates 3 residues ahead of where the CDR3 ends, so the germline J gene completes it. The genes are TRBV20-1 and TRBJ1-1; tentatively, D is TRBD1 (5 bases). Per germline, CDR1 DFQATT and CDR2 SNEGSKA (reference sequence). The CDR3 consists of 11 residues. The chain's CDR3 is CSARVGGGAFF. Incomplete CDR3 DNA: TGCAGTGCTAGGGTGGGGGGAGGA.

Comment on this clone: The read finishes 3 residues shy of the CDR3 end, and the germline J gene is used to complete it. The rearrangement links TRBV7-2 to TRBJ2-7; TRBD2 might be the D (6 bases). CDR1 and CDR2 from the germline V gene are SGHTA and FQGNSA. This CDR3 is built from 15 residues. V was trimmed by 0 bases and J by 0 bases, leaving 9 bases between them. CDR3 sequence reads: CASSLAAGSSYEQYF. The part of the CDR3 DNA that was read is TGTGCCAGCAGCTTAGCGGCGGGGAGCTCCTACGAG.

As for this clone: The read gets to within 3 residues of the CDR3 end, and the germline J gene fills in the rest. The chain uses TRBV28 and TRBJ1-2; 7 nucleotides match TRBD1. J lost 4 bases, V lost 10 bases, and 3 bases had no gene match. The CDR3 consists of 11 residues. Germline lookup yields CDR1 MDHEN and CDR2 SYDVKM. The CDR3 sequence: CATRDSYGYTF. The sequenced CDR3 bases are TGTGCCACGAGGGACAGCTATGGC.

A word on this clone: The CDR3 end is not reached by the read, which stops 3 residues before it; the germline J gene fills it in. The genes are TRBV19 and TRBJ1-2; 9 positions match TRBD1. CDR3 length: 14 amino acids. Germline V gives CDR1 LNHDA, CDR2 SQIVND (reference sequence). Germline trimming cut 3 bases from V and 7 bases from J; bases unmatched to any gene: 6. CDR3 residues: CASSITGGAFGYTF. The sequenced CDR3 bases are TGTGCCAGTAGTATCACAGGGGGCGCGTTTGGC.

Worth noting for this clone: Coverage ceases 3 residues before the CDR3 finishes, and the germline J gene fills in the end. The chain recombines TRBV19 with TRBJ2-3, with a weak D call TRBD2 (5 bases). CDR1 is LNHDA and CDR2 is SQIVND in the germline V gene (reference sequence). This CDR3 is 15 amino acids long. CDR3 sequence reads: CASSIYYGEGQPQYF. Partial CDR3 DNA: TGTGCCAGTAGTATATATTACGGGGAAGGTCAGCCG.

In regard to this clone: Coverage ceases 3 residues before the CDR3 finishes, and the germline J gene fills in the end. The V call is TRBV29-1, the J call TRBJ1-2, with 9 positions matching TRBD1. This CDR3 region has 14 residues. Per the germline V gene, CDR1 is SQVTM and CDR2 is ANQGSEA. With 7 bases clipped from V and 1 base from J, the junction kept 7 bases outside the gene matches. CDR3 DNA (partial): TGCAGCGCCACACAGGGGGCATTTAACTATGGC. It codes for CSATQGAFNYG. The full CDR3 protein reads CSATQGAFNYGYTF.

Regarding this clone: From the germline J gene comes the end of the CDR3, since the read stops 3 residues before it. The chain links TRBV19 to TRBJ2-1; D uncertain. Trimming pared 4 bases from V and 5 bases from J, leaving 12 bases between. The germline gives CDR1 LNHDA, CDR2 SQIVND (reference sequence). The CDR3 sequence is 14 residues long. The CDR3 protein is CASSTASRNNEQFF. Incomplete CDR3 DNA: TGTGCCAGTAGTACGGCTAGTCGGAACAATGAG.

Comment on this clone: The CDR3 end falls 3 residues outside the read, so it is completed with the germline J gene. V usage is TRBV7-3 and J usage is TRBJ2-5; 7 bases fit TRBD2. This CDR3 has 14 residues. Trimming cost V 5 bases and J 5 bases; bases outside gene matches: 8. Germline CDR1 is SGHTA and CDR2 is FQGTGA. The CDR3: CASSPKGRGETQYF. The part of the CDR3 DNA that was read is TGTGCCAGCAGCCCCAAGGGGCGGGGGGAGACC.

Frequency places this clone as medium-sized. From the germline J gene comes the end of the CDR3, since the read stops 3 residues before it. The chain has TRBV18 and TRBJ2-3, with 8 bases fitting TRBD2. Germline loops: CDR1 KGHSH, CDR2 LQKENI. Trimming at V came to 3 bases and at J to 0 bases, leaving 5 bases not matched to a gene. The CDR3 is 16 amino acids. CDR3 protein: CASSPTSVPSTDTQYF. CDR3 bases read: TGTGCCAGCTCACCGACTAGCGTCCCTAGCACAGATACG.

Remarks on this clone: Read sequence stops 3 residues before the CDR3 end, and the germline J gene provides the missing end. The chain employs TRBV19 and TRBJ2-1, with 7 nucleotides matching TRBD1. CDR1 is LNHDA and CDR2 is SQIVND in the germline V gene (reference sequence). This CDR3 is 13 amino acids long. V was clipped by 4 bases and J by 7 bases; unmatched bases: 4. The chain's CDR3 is CASSTGTVNEQFF. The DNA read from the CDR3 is TGTGCCAGTAGTACGGGGACAGTTAATGAG.

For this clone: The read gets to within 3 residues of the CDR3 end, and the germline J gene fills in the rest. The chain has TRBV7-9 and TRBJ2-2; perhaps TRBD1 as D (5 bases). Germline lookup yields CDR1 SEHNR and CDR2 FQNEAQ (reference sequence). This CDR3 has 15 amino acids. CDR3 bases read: TGTGCCAGCAGCTTAAGGGGCTCTGGGGCCAACGTG. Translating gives CASSLRGSGANV. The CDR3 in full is CASSLRGSGANVLFF.

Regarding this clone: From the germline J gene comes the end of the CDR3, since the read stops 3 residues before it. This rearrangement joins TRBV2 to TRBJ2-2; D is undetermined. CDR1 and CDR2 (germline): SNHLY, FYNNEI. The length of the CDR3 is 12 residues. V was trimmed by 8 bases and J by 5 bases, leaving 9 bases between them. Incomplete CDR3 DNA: TGTGCCAGCCAGGAATGGACCGGGGAG. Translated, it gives CASQEWTGE. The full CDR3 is CASQEWTGELFF.

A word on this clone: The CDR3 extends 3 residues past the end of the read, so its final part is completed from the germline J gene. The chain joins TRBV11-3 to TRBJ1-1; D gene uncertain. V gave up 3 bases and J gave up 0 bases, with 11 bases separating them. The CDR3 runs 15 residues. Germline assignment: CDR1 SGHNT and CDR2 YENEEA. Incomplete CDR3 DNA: TGTGCCAGCAGCTTTCGTAGCGGGATGAACACTGAA. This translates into CASSFRSGMNTE. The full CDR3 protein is CASSFRSGMNTEAFF.

The CDR3 is CASSLTSGRETQYF. CDR3 DNA, as far as it was read: TGCGCCAGCAGCTTGACTAGCGGGAGGGAGACC. The chain joins TRBV5-1 to TRBJ2-5, with 12 bases that match TRBD2. Read sequence stops 3 residues before the CDR3 end, and the germline J gene provides the missing end. The CDR3 runs to 14 residues. The ends lost 1 base at V and 5 bases at J; junction bases unmatched: 0. Germline V gives CDR1 SGHRS, CDR2 YFSETQ.

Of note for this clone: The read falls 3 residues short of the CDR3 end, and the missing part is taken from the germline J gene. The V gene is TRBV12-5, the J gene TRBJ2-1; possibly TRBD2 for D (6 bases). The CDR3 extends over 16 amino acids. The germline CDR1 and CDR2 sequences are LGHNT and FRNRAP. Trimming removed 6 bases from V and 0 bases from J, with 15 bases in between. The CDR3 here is CASGHGTVSSYNEQFF. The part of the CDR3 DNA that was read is TGTGCTAGTGGCCATGGGACTGTTAGCTCCTACAATGAG.

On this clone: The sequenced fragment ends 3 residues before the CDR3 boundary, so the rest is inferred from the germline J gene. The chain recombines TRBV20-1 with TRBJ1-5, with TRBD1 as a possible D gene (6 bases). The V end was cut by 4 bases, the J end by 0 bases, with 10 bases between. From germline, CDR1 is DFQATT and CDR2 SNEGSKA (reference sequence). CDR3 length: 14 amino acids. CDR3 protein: CSAIAGHSNQPQHF. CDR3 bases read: TGCAGTGCTATAGCGGGACATAGCAATCAGCCC.

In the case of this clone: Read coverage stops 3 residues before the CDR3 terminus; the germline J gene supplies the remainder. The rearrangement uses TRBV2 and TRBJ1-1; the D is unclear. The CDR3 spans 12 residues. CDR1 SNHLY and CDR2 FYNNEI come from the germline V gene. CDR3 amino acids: CASRFPRVGAFF. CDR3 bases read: TGTGCCAGCAGGTTCCCACGGGTGGGA. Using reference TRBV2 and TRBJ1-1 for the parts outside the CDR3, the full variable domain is EPEVTQTPSHQVTQMGQEVILRCVPISNHLYFYWYRQILGQKVEFLVSFYNNEISEKSEIFDDQFSVERPDGSNFTLKIRSTKLEDSAMYFCASRFPRVGAFFGQGTRLTVV.

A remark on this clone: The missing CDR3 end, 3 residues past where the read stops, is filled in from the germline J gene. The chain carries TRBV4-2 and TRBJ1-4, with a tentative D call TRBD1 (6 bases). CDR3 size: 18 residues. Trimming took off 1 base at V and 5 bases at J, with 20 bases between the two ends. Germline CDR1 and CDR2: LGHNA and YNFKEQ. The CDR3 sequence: CASSQVIGRGQGNEKLFF. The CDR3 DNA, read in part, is TGTGCCAGCAGCCAAGTCATCGGCCGTGGGCAGGGGAATGAAAAA.

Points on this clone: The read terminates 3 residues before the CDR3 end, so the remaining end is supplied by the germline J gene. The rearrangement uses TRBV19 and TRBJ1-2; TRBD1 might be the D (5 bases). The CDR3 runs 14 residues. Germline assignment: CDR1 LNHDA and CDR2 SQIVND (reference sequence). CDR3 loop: CASSIGGPTYDYTF. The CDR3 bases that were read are TGTGCCAGTAGTATAGGGGGCCCGACCTACGAC.

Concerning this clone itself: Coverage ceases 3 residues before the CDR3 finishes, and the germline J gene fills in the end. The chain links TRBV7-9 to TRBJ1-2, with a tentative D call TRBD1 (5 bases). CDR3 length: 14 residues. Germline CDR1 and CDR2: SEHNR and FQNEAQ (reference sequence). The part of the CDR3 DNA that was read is TGTGCCAGCAGCTTAGTCGACAGCCCTAATGAC. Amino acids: CASSLVDSPND. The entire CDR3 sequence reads CASSLVDSPNDYTF.

The CDR3 here is CASSPPDRAYEQYF. Incomplete CDR3 DNA: TGTGCCAGCTCACCACCGGACAGGGCCTACGAG. The J gene is TRBJ2-7, the V gene TRBV18, with 8 bases aligning to TRBD1. The read terminates 3 residues ahead of where the CDR3 ends, so the germline J gene completes it. This CDR3 region has 14 residues. In germline, CDR1 is KGHSH, CDR2 LQKENI. Trimming cost V 0 bases and J 2 bases; bases outside gene matches: 0.